The 12 T cell receptor beta chains below were found in one sample sequenced in a study of cytomegalovirus exposure and HLA in healthy donors. It was with 60 Vbeta and 13 Jbeta primers that the PCR ran. The table came from immunoSEQ multiplex PCR; TCRdb's copy has only in-frame clones and leaves some out. The table has roughly 120,000 clones, around 77% seen once. The sequenced sample consisted of PBMCs. The receptors originated from a human donor in good health.

The V gene is TRBV5-6, the J gene TRBJ2-5; tentatively, D is TRBD2 (7 bases). CDR3 length equals 14 residues. In germline, CDR1 is SGHDT, CDR2 YYEEEE. V lost 5 bases and J lost 5, with 16 bases in between. CDR3 protein: CASRAGHPVETQYF. The DNA for the CDR3 is TGTGCCAGCAGAGCGGGACATCCGGTGGAGACCCAGTACTTC.

The table lists this clone with a few counts. V usage is TRBV2 and J usage is TRBJ2-5; 7 bases are a match to TRBD2. V shed 2 bases, J shed 4 bases, and the junction held 4 bases outside the gene matches. Germline V gene lookup returns CDR1 SNHLY and CDR2 FYNNEI. This CDR3 spans 14 amino acids. Here the CDR3 DNA reads TGTGCCAGCAGTGAACTAGCGGCAAGAGAGACCCAGTACTTC. Protein sequence: CASSELAARETQYF.

The DNA for the CDR3 is TGTGCCAGCAGCCGACAGGGTCCCCATGGCTACACCTTC. Translated, it gives CASSRQGPHGYTF. The rearrangement joins TRBV14 to TRBJ1-2, with TRBD1 matching over 7 bases. The trim removed 4 bases at V and 6 bases at J, leaving 5 bases unmatched. This CDR3 comprises 13 residues. CDR1 is SGHDN, CDR2 FVKESK, per germline.

This clone was counted only a few times. The gene calls are TRBV10-3 and TRBJ1-2, with 8 bases lining up with TRBD1. The CDR3 sequence is 12 residues long. The V segment lost 3 bases and the J segment 8 bases; nucleotides outside the gene matches: 2. Germline V gives CDR1 ENHRY, CDR2 SYGVKD. The CDR3 is CAISESGGGYTF. Written as DNA, the CDR3 is TGTGCCATCAGTGAATCAGGGGGCGGCTACACCTTC.

J is TRBJ2-2 and V is TRBV27; 7 positions match TRBD2. This CDR3 spans 17 amino acids. Germline-derived CDR1 and CDR2 are MNHEY and SMNVEV (reference sequence). V lost 3 bases, J lost 4 bases, and 11 bases stayed unmatched. The CDR3 sequence is CASSLGGASGRTGELFF. The CDR3 nucleotides are TGTGCCAGCAGTTTGGGCGGCGCTAGCGGACGCACCGGGGAGCTGTTTTTT.

This clone was detected once. This rearrangement joins TRBV6-6 to TRBJ2-1; 7 bases fit TRBD2. The length of the CDR3 is 16 residues. Per germline, CDR1 MNHNY and CDR2 SVGAGI (reference sequence). Germline trimming cut 6 bases from V and 5 bases from J; bases unmatched to any gene: 13. CDR3 loop: CASSPLWGEGHNEQFF. DNA for the CDR3: TGTGCCAGCAGCCCTCTTTGGGGGGAGGGCCACAATGAGCAGTTCTTC.

The chain is built from TRBV28 and TRBJ2-2, with a possible D match to TRBD2 (6 bases). The V gene's germline CDR1 is MDHEN and CDR2 SYDVKM. With 5 bases removed from V and 6 bases from J, the gap between germline ends came to 13 bases. The CDR3 contains 14 residues. CDR3 DNA sequence: TGTGCCAGCAGTCTTGATGCGGGGCCCGGGGAGCTGTTTTTT. Its protein product is CASSLDAGPGELFF.

The chain joins TRBV15 to TRBJ2-4; the D call may be TRBD1 or TRBD2 (6 bases each). The CDR3 covers 16 residues. Trimming removed 5 bases from V and 4 bases from J, with 18 bases in between. CDR1 and CDR2 from the germline V gene are LNHNV and YYDKDF (reference sequence). The CDR3 sequence is CATSGGGLWRKNIQYF. The CDR3 DNA sequence: TGTGCCACCAGCGGAGGGGGGCTATGGCGGAAAAACATTCAGTACTTC. Complete variable domain (other parts from reference TRBV15 and TRBJ2-4): DAMVIQNPRYQVTQFGKPVTLSCSQTLNHNVMYWYQQKSSQAPKLLFHYYDKDFNNEADTPDNFQSRRPNTSFCFLDIRSPGLGDTAMYLCATSGGGLWRKNIQYFGAGTRLSVL.

This rearrangement joins TRBV7-9 to TRBJ2-2; tentative D call: TRBD2 (6 bases). The germline V gene has CDR1 SEHNR and CDR2 FQNEAQ (reference sequence). The CDR3 spans 16 residues. The V gene lost 5 bases and the J gene lost 8 bases, with 21 bases spanning the gap. The CDR3 loop reads CASSPARDFLGGELFF. CDR3 in DNA: TGTGCCAGCAGCCCAGCACGGGACTTCCTTGGGGGGGAGCTGTTTTTT.

The gene calls are TRBV25-1 and TRBJ1-2, with D possibly matching TRBD1 (6 bases). There are 14 residues in the CDR3. The V gene's germline CDR1 is MGHDK and CDR2 SYGVNS. Deletions cut 4 bases from V and 12 bases from J, with 21 bases between. The CDR3 bases are TGTGCCAGCAGTGCATCCGGGACAACTTTTTTTGACACCTTC. Translation gives CASSASGTTFFDTF.

This sequence joins TRBV18 and TRBJ1-1; TRBD1 matches at 8 bases. This CDR3 is built from 14 residues. V was clipped by 2 bases and J by 2 bases; unmatched bases: 1. The germline V gene encodes CDR1 KGHSH and CDR2 LQKENI. Written as DNA, the CDR3 is TGTGCCAGCTCACCAGGGACAGGTAACACTGAAGCTTTCTTT. Protein: CASSPGTGNTEAFF. The variable domain in full, completed from reference TRBV18 and TRBJ1-1, reads NAGVMQNPRHLVRRRGQEARLRCSPMKGHSHVYWYRQLPEEGLKFMVYLQKENIIDESGMPKERFSAEFPKEGPSILRIQQVVRGDSAAYFCASSPGTGNTEAFFGQGTRLTVV.

This chain uses TRBV6-6 with TRBJ1-3, with TRBD1 identical over 11 bases. Germline V CDR1 and CDR2: MNHNY, SVGAGI (reference sequence). The CDR3 loop spans 16 amino acids. V was clipped by 4 bases and J by 2 bases; unmatched bases: 4. Here the CDR3 DNA reads TGTGCCAGCAGTTCCCCGGACAGGGGGCCTGGAAACACCATATATTTT. It specifies CASSSPDRGPGNTIYF.